This T cell receptor beta chain came from a study of vaccination and CD4 T cells after COVID-19. Across the study: Between diagnosis and the drawing of post-COVID samples lay a median around 100 days (range 35 to 161). The cells in question were stimulated using overlapping spike peptides derived from SARS-CoV-2, HCoV-NL63, HCoV-OC43 and HCoV-229E. Overall study findings and caveats: For convalescent patients, a median 86.3% of reactive clones surfaced exclusively after vaccination. Median SARS-CoV-2-reactive clonotype numbers rose nonsignificantly, about 21 to 38.

Treatment in this sample: roughly nine-day PBMC culture with coronavirus spike peptide pools or control peptides (ViraFEST assay). On this clonotype: Its antigen is still unknown.

CD4+ T cells that had been cultured provided DNA sequenced with the Oncomine TCR Beta short-read assay. TCRdb re-derived calls from the PCR reads in MiXCR, one entry per CDR3 protein. The sample records 20,000 to 25,000 distinct CDR3 sequences, about two fifths being singletons. This sequence was found in a human donor who received a COVID-19 vaccine. Sequencing was performed on CD4+ T cells from blood, cultured in vitro, taken before SARS-CoV-2 vaccination.

CDR3 sequence (DNA): TGTGCCAGCAGCCCCGAAATACAGAGAGATACGCAGTATTTT. The encoded protein is CASSPEIQRDTQYF. V is TRBV5-6 and J is TRBJ2-3; D is unclear. Trimming removed 4 bases from V and 5 bases from J, with 14 bases in between. Germline CDR1 reads SGHDT; CDR2 reads YYEEEE. The CDR3 length is 14 residues. Filled out from reference TRBV5-6 and TRBJ2-3, the complete variable domain reads DAGVTQSPTHLIKTRGQQVTLRCSPKSGHDTVSWYQQALGQGPQFIFQYYEEEERQRGNFPDRFSGHQFPNYSSELNVNALLLGDSALYLCASSPEIQRDTQYFGPGTRLTVL.